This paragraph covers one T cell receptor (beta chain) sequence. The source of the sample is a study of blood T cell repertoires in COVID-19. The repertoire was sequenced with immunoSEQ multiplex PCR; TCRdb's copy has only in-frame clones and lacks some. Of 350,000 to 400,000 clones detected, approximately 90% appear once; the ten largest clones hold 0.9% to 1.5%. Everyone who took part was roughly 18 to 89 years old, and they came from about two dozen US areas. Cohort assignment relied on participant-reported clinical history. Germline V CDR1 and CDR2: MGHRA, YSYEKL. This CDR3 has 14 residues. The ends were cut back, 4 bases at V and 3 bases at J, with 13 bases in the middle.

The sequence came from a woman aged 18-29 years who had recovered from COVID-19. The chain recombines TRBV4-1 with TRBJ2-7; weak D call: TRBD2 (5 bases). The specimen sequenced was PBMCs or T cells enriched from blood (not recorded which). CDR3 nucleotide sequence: TGCGCCAGCAGCCCGCCGGGGATTCTCTACGAGCAGTACTTC. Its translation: CASSPPGILYEQYF.